This T cell receptor (beta chain) is from a study of blood T cell repertoires in COVID-19. Study-level background: Acute and convalescent COVID-19 samples came from the United States, Italy and Spain.

Categorization into cohorts depended on clinical history that participants reported. In the source study's methods: Amplification of reference gene primers was used by the study to estimate nucleated cell counts. This table comes from immunoSEQ multiplex PCR, and its TCRdb copy is limited to in-frame clones, with some not included. V and J calls plus clone size are reproduced from that table; the DNA served to infer D and trimming. The data contain about 180,000 clones, 80% of them seen just once; the ten biggest clones take up 13% to 15%. This clone showed up just a few times. This CDR3 region has 17 residues. V shed 4 bases, J shed 5 bases, and the junction held 8 bases outside the gene matches. Germline V gene sequence: CDR1 LGHDT, CDR2 YNNKEL (reference sequence).

The sequenced sample consisted of PBMCs or T cells enriched from blood (not recorded which). The chain is built from TRBV3-1 (or the pseudogene TRBV3-2) and TRBJ2-5, with 15 positions matching TRBD2. This sequence originates from a man aged 60 to 69 who had been exposed to COVID-19. The CDR3 reads CASSLGTSGRRRETQYF. Written as DNA, the CDR3 is TGTGCCAGCAGCCTTGGGACTAGCGGGAGGAGGCGGGAGACCCAGTACTTC.